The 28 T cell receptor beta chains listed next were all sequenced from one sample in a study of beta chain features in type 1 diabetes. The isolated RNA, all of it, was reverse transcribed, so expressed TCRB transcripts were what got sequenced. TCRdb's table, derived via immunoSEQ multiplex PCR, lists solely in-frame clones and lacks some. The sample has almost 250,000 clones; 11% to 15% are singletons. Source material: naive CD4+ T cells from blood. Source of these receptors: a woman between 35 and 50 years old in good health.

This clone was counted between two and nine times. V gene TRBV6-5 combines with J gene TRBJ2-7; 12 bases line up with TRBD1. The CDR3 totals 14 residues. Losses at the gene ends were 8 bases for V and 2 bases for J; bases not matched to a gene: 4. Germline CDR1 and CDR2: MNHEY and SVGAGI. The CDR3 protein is CASGGTGGTYEQYF. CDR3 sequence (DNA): TGTGCCAGCGGCGGGACAGGGGGCACCTACGAGCAGTACTTC.

CDR3 sequence reads: CASSSHSPYEQYF. The CDR3 DNA follows: TGTGCCAGCAGTTCCCACAGCCCCTACGAGCAGTACTTC. This chain uses TRBV28 with TRBJ2-7; no clear D. Trimming took 4 bases from V and 2 from J, leaving 9 bases between them. This CDR3 spans 13 amino acids. Germline lookup yields CDR1 MDHEN and CDR2 SYDVKM.

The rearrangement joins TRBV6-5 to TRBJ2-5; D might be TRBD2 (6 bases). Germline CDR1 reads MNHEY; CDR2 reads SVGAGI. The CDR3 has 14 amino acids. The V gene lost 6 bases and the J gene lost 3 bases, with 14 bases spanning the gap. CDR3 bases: TGTGCCAGCAGCCTTCTAGGAGGGGAAGAGACCCAGTACTTC. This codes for CASSLLGGEETQYF.

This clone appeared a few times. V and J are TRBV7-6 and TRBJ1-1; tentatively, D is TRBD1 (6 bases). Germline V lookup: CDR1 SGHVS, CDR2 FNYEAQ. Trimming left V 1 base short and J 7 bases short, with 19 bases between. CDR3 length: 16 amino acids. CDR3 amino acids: CASSLVLPGQMFEAFF. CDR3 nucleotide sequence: TGTGCCAGCAGCTTAGTGCTCCCAGGACAGATGTTTGAAGCTTTCTTT.

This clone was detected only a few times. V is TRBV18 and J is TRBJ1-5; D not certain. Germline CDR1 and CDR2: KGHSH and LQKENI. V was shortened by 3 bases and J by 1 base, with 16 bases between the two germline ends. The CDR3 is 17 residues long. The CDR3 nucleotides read TGTGCCAGCTCACCTCTTCCGTGGGCAGCAAGCAATCAGCCCCAGCATTTT. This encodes CASSPLPWAASNQPQHF.

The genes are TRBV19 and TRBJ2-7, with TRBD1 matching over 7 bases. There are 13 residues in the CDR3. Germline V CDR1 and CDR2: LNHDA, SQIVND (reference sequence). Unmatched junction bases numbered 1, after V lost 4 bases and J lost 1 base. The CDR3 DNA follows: TGTGCCAGTAGTAAGGGACAGTCCTACGAGCAGTACTTC. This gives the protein CASSKGQSYEQYF.

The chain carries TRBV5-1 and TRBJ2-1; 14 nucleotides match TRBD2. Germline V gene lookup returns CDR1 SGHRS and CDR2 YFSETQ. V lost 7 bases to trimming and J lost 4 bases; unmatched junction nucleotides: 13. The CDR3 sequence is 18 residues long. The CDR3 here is CASEGLAGASSRYNEQFF. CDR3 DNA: TGCGCCAGCGAGGGACTAGCGGGGGCCTCATCACGTTACAATGAGCAGTTCTTC.

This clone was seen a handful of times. For the CDR3, the DNA is TGTGCCAGCAGTGAATCCCCCAACAGGGAGAATCAGCCCCAGCATTTT. This encodes CASSESPNRENQPQHF. This chain joins TRBV25-1 and TRBJ1-5, with a possible D match to TRBD1 (6 bases). Germline V gene data show CDR1 as MGHDK and CDR2 as SYGVNS. The CDR3 runs 16 residues. V shed 1 base and J shed 4 bases, with 14 bases lying between them.

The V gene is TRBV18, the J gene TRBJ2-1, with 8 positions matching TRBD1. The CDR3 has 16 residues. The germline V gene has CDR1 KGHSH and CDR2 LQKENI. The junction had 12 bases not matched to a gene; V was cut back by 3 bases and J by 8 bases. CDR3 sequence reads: CASSPGDRNWSHEQFF. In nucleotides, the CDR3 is TGTGCCAGCTCACCCGGGGACAGGAATTGGAGCCATGAGCAGTTCTTC.

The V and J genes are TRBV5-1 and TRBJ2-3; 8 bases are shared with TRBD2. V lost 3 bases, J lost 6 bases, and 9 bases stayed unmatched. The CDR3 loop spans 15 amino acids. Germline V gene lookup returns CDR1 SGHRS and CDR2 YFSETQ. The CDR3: CASSSQAGEWDTQYF. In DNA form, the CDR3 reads TGCGCCAGCAGCTCCCAAGCGGGGGAGTGGGATACGCAGTATTTT.

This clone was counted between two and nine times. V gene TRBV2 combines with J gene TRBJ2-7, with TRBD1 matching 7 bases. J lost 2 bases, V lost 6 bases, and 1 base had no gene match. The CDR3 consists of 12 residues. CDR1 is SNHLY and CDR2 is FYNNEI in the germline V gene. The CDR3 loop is CASRTGTYEQYF. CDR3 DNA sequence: TGTGCCAGCAGGACAGGGACCTACGAGCAGTACTTC.

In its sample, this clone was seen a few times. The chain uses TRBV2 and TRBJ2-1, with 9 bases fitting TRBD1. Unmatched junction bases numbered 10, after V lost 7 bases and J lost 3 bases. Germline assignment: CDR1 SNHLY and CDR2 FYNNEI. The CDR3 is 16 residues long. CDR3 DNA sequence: TGTGCCAGCACCCTAGGGGGGACAGGGAACTACAATGAGCAGTTCTTC. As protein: CASTLGGTGNYNEQFF.

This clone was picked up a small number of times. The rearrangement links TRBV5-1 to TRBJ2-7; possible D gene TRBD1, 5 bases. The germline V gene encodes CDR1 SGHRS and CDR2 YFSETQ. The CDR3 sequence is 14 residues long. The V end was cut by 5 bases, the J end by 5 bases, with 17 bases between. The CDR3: CASSRDSRADEQYF. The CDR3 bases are TGCGCCAGCAGTCGTGACAGTCGGGCCGACGAGCAGTACTTC.

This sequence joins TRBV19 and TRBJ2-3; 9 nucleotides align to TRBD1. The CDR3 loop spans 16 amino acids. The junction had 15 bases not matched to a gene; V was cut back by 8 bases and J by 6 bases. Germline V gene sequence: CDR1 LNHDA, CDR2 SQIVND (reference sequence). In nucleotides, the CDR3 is TGTGCCAGTCACACTACACAGGGGGCGATGGTGGATACGCAGTATTTT. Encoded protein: CASHTTQGAMVDTQYF.

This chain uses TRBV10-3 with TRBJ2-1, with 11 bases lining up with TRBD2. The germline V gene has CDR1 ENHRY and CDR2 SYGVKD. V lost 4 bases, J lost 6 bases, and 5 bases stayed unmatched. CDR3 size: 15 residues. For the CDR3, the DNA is TGTGCCATCAGTGTAATAGCGGGGGGGATCAATGAGCAGTTCTTC. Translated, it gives CAISVIAGGINEQFF.

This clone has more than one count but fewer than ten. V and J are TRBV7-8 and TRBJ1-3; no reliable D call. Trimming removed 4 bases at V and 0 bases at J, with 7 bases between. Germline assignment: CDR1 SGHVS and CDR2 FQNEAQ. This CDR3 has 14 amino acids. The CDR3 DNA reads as TGTGCCAGCAGCTCGAAGAGCTCTGGAAACACCATATATTTT. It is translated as CASSSKSSGNTIYF.

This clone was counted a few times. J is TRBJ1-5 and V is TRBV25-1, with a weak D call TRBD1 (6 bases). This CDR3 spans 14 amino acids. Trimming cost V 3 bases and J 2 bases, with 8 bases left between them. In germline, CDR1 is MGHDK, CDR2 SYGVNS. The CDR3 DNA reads TGTGCCAGCAGTGAGGCAGGGGGCAATCAGCCCCAGCATTTT. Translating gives CASSEAGGNQPQHF. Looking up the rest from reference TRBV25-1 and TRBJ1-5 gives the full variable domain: EADIYQTPRYLVIGTGKKITLECSQTMGHDKMYWYQQDPGMELHLIHYSYGVNSTEKGDLSSESTVSRIRTEHFPLTLESARPSHTSQYLCASSEAGGNQPQHFGDGTRLSIL.

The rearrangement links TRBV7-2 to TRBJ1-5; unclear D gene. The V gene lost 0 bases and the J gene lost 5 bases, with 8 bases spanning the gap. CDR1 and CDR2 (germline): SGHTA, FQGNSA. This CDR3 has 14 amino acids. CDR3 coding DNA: TGTGCCAGCAGCTTAGCAGCCCGGGATCAGCCCCAGCATTTT. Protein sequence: CASSLAARDQPQHF.

This chain's CDR3 is CASSSTLGQGANTEAFF. As DNA, the CDR3 is TGTGCCAGCAGCTCTACCCTGGGACAGGGGGCGAACACTGAAGCTTTCTTT. The chain couples TRBV5-4 to TRBJ1-1; 12 nucleotides match TRBD1. CDR3 size: 17 residues. Trimming at V came to 3 bases and at J to 1 base, leaving 7 bases not matched to a gene. CDR1 and CDR2 (germline): SGHNT, YYREEE (reference sequence).

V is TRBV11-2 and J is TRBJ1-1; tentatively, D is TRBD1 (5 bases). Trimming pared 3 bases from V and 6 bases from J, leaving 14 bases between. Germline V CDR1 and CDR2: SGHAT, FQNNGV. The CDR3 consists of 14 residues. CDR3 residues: CASSFGRQGAEAFF. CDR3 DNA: TGTGCCAGCAGCTTTGGAAGGCAGGGCGCTGAAGCTTTCTTT.

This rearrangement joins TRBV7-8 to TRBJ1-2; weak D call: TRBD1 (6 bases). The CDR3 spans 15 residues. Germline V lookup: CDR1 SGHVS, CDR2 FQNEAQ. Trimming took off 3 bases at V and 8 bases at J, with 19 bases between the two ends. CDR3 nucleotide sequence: TGTGCCAGCAGCTTGGGGGGGGGCGCGGGTGACGGCTACACCTTC. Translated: CASSLGGGAGDGYTF.

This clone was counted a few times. The CDR3 coding sequence is TGCGCCAGCAATTCCGGGGAGGGCCTAAGAAGCGGGGCTTTCTTT. Translation: CASNSGEGLRSGAFF. The rearrangement joins TRBV23-1 to TRBJ1-1; D is ambiguous. TRBV23-1 is filed as an ORF, its function uncertain. V dropped 7 bases and J dropped 11 bases, with 26 bases sitting between them. This CDR3 spans 15 amino acids.

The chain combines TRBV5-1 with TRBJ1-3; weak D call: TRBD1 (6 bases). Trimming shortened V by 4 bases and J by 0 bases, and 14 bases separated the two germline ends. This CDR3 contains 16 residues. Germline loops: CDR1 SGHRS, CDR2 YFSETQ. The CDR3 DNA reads TGCGCCAGCAGCCCGGCTCGACAGGACTCTGGAAACACCATATATTTT. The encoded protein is CASSPARQDSGNTIYF.

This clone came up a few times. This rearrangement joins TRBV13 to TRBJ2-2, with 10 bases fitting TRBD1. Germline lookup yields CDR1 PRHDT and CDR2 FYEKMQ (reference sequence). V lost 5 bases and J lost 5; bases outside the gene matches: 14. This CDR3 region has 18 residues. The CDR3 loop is CASSPLPRRQGATGELFF. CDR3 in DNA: TGTGCCAGCAGCCCCCTCCCACGACGACAGGGGGCTACCGGGGAGCTGTTTTTT.

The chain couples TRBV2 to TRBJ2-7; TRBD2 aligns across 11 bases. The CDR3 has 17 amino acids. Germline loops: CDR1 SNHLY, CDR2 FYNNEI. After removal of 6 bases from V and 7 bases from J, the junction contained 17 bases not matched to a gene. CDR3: CASRGGTSGGKRLEQYF. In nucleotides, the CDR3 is TGTGCCAGCAGGGGGGGGACTAGCGGAGGTAAACGTCTGGAGCAGTACTTC.

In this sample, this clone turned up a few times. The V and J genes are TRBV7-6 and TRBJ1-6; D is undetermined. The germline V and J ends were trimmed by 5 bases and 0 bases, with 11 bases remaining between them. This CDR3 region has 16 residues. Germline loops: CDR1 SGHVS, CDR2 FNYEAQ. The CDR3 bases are TGTGCCAGCAGCCTCCTCCTTGTCTCCTATAATTCACCCCTCCACTTT. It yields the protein CASSLLLVSYNSPLHF.

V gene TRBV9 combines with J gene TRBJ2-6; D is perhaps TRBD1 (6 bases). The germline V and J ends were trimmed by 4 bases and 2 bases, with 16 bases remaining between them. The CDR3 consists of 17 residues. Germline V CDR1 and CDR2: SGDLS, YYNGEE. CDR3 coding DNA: TGTGCCAGCAGCCCTTGGATGGGGGCCGCTGGGGCCAACGTCCTGACTTTC. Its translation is CASSPWMGAAGANVLTF.

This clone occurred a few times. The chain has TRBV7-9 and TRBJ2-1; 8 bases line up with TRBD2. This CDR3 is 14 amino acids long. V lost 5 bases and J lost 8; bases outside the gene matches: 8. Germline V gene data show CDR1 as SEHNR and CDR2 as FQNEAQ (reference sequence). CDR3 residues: CASSLGTRGYEQFF. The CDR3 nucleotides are TGTGCCAGCAGCCTCGGGACTAGAGGCTATGAGCAGTTCTTC.